This T cell receptor (beta chain) appears in the sequencing data of a study of shared clonotypes between healthy human individuals. This clone was seen a single time. As yet, its antigen is unknown. CDR3 length: 15 amino acids. V lost 4 bases to trimming and J lost 3 bases; unmatched junction nucleotides: 7. Germline V lookup: CDR1 MNHEY, CDR2 SMNVEV (reference sequence). Per the authors' pipeline: Junction-only immunoSEQ data arrived without quality scores, meaning filtering differed. The data were produced by immunoSEQ multiplex PCR, yet TCRdb's version contains in-frame clones alone and is incomplete. V and J calls and clone size are copied from that table; D and trimming were computed from the DNA. This sample carries 490,000 or so clones, about three quarters of them seen once, and the ten largest clones take 13%. Study observations and caveats: What limited the represented genetic and exposure-history diversity was the small number of donors.

The chain links TRBV27 to TRBJ2-7; 9 nucleotides line up with TRBD1. Sequenced sample: PBMCs. The sequence derives from a woman in her thirties or forties in good health. Some clones in this sample may be carry-over from other donors' samples. CDR3 in amino acids: CASSYLPGQGYEQYF. The CDR3 bases are TGTGCCAGCAGTTATCTCCCGGGACAGGGCTACGAGCAGTACTTC.